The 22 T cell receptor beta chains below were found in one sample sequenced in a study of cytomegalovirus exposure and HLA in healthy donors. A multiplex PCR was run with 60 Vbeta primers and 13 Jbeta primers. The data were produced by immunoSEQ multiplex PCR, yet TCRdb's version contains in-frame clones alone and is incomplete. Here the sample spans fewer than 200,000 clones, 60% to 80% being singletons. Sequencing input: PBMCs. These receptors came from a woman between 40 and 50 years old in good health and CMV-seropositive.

CDR3 sequence (DNA): TGTGCCAGCTCACCATCGGGTCCGGGCAATCAGCCCCAGCATTTT. Amino acids: CASSPSGPGNQPQHF. V is TRBV18 and J is TRBJ1-5; D remains unclear. This CDR3 has 15 amino acids. Looked up from germline, CDR1 is KGHSH and CDR2 is LQKENI. The V end lost 2 bases, the J end lost 2 bases, and 10 bases lay between the germline ends.

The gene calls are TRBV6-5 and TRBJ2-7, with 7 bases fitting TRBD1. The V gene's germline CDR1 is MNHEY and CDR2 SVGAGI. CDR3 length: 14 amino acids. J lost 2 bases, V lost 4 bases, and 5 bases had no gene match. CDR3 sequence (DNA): TGTGCCAGCAGTTCGGGACAGATAGCCTACGAGCAGTACTTC. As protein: CASSSGQIAYEQYF.

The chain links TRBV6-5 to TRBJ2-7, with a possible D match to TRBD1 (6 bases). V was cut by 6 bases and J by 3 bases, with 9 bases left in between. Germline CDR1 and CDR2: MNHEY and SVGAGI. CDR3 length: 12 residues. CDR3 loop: CASRSTGYEQYF. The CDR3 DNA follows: TGTGCCAGCAGGTCGACAGGCTACGAGCAGTACTTC.

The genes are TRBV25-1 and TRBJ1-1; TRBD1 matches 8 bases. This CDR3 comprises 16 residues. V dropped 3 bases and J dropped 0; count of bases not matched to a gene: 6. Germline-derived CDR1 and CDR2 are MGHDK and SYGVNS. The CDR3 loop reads CASSDPRQGLNTEAFF. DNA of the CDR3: TGTGCCAGCAGTGACCCGAGACAGGGGTTGAACACTGAAGCTTTCTTT.

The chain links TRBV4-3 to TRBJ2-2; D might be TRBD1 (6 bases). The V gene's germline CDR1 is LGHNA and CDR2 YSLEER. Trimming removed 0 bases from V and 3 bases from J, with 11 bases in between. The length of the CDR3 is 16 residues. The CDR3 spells CASSQEEDRYTGELFF. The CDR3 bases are TGCGCCAGCAGCCAAGAGGAGGACAGATACACCGGGGAGCTGTTTTTT.

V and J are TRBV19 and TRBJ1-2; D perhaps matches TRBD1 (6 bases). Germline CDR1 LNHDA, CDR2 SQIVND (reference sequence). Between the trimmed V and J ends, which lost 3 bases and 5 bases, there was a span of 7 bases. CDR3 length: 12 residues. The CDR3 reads CASSMDRYGYTF. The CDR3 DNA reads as TGTGCCAGTAGTATGGACAGATATGGCTACACCTTC.

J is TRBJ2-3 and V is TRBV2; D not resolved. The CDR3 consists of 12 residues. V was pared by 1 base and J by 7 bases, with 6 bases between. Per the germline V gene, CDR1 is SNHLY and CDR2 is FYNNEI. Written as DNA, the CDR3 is TGTGCCAGCAGTGAAGGTACAAATACGCAGTATTTT. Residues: CASSEGTNTQYF.

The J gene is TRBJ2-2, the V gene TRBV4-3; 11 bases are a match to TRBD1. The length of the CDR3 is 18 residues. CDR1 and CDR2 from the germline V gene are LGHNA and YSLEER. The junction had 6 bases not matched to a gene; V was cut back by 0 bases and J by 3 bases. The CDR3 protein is CASSQDGGTGGDTGELFF. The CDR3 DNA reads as TGCGCCAGCAGCCAAGATGGCGGGACAGGGGGGGACACCGGGGAGCTGTTTTTT.

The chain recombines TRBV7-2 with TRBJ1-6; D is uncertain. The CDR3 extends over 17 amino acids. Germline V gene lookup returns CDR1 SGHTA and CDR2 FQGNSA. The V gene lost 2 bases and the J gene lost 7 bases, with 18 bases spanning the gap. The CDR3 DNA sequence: TGTGCCAGCAGCTTACGGCCCGTATCTAGGCCCAATTCACCCCTCCACTTT. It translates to CASSLRPVSRPNSPLHF.

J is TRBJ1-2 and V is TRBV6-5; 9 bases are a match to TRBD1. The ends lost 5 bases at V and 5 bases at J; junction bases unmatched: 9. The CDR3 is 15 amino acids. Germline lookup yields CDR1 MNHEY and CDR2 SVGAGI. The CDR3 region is CASSTTPGQGYGYTF. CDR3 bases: TGTGCCAGCAGTACCACACCGGGACAGGGATATGGCTACACCTTC.

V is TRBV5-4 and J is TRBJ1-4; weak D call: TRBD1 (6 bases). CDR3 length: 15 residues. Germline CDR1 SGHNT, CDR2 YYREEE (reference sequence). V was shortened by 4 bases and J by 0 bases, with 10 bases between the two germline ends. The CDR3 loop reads CASSMTGATNEKLFF. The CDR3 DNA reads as TGTGCCAGCAGCATGACAGGTGCAACTAATGAAAAACTGTTTTTT.

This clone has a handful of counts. CDR3 sequence reads: CASSQQGRLTEYEQYF. As DNA, the CDR3 is TGCGCCAGCAGCCAACAGGGGCGCTTAACGGAATACGAGCAGTACTTC. This sequence joins TRBV4-1 and TRBJ2-7, with a tentative D call TRBD1 (6 bases). The CDR3 runs 16 residues. V dropped 2 bases and J dropped 4 bases, with 18 bases sitting between them. The germline CDR1 and CDR2 sequences are MGHRA and YSYEKL.

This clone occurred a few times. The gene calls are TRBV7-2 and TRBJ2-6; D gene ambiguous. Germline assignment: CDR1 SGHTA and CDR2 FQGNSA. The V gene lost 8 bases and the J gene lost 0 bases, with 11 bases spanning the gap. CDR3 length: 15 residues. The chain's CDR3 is CASRRTDSGANVLTF. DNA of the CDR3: TGTGCCAGCCGACGAACAGACTCTGGGGCCAACGTCCTGACTTTC.

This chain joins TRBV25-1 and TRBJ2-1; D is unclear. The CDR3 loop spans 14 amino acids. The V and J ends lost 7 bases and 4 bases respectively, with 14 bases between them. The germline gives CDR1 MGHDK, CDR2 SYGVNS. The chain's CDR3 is CASTENNSYNEQFF. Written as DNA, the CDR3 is TGTGCCAGCACGGAGAACAACTCGTACAATGAGCAGTTCTTC. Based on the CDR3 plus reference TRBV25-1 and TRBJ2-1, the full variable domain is EADIYQTPRYLVIGTGKKITLECSQTMGHDKMYWYQQDPGMELHLIHYSYGVNSTEKGDLSSESTVSRIRTEHFPLTLESARPSHTSQYLCASTENNSYNEQFFGPGTRLTVL.

The DNA of the CDR3 is TGTGCCAGCTCTCGCAACGGTATCCCGGAGAACATTCAGTACTTC. This encodes CASSRNGIPENIQYF. This chain links TRBV18 with TRBJ2-4, with D unresolved. The CDR3 consists of 15 residues. Germline V gives CDR1 KGHSH, CDR2 LQKENI. The germline V and J ends were trimmed by 6 bases and 7 bases, with 19 bases remaining between them.

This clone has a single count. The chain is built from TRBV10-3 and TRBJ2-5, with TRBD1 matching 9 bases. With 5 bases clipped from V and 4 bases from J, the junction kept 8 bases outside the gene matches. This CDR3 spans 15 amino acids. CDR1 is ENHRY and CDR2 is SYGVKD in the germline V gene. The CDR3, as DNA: TGTGCCATCAGTCCCGGGACAGGGTCTATAGAGACCCAGTACTTC. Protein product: CAISPGTGSIETQYF.

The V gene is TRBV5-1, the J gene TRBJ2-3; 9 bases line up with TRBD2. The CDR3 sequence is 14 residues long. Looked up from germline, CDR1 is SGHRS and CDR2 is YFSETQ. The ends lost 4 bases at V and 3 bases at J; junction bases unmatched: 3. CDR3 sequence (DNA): TGCGCCAGCAGCGGGGCGGGAGGGACAGATACGCAGTATTTT. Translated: CASSGAGGTDTQYF.

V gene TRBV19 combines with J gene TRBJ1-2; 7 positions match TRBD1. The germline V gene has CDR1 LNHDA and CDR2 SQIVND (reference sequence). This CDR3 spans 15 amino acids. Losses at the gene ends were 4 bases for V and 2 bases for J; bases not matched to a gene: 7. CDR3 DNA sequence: TGTGCCAGTAGTACAGGACAGGCCGGAAACTATGGCTACACCTTC. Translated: CASSTGQAGNYGYTF.

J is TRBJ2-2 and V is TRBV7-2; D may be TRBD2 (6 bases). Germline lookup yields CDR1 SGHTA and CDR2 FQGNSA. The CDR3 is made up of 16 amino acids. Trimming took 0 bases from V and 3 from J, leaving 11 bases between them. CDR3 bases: TGTGCCAGCAGCTTAGCAGCGGGCCCTGACACCGGGGAGCTGTTTTTT. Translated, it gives CASSLAAGPDTGELFF. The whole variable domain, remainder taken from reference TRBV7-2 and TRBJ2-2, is GAGVSQSPSNKVTEKGKDVELRCDPISGHTALYWYRQSLGQGLEFLIYFQGNSAPDKSGLPSDRFSAERTGGSVSTLTIQRTQQEDSAVYLCASSLAAGPDTGELFFGEGSRLTVL.

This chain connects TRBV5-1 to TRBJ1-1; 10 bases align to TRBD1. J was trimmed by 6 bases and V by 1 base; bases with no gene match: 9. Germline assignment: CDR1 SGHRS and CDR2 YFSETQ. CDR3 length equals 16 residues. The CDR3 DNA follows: TGCGCCAGCAGCTTGTGGGAGGGACAGGGGAAAGCTGAAGCTTTCTTT. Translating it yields CASSLWEGQGKAEAFF.

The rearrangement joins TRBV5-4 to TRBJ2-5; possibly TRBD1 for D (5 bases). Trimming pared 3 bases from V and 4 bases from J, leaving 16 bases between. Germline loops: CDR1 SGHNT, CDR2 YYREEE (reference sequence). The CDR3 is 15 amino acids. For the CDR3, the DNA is TGTGCCAGCAGCTCCGCAGGGAATATGGGAGAGACCCAGTACTTC. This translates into CASSSAGNMGETQYF.

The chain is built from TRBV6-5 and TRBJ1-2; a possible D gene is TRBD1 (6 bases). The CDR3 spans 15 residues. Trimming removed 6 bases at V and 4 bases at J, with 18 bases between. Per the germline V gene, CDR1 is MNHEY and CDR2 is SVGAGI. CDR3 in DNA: TGTGCCAGCAGGGACCCTCGAGGCAGGGGCTATGGCTACACCTTC. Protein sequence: CASRDPRGRGYGYTF.